The 24 T cell receptor beta chains reported below all come from one sample, sequenced in a study of beta chain features in type 1 diabetes. Expressed TCRB transcripts were sequenced because the isolated RNA had all been reverse transcribed beforehand. TCRdb's copy holds only in-frame clones and misses some; the assay was immunoSEQ multiplex PCR. The sample records about 130,000 clones, roughly a tenth being singletons. The material sequenced was central memory CD4+ T cells from blood. Receptors originate from a young man in good health.

This clone came up a few times. This chain joins TRBV15 and TRBJ1-6, with D unclear. Between the trimmed V and J ends, which lost 0 bases and 4 bases, there was a span of 7 bases. CDR3 length: 15 amino acids. Germline CDR1 is LNHNV and CDR2 is YYDKDF (reference sequence). CDR3 loop: CATSREDGYNSPLHF. The DNA of the CDR3 is TGTGCCACCAGCAGAGAAGACGGGTATAATTCACCCCTCCACTTT.

This clone was observed many times. V and J are TRBV29-1 and TRBJ2-7, with a tentative D call TRBD1 (5 bases). The CDR3 extends over 15 amino acids. V was cut by 4 bases and J by 2 bases, with 18 bases left in between. Germline-derived CDR1 and CDR2 are SQVTM and ANQGSEA. The DNA of the CDR3 is TGCAGCGTTGTCTATTGGGAAGACAGTACCTACGAGCAGTACTTC. This gives the protein CSVVYWEDSTYEQYF.

The gene calls are TRBV21-1 and TRBJ2-1; TRBD2 is the table's D call, not checked against the DNA. TRBV21-1 is reported as a pseudogene. The CDR3 runs 17 residues. The CDR3 reads CASSKAFAGAKRDEQFF. The CDR3 nucleotides are TGTGCCAGCAGCAAAGCATTCGCGGGCGCTAAAAGGGATGAGCAGTTCTTC.

The V and J genes are TRBV7-2 and TRBJ2-2; TRBD2 matches at 8 bases. The CDR3 spans 16 residues. The trim removed 3 bases at V and 4 bases at J, leaving 7 bases unmatched. The germline CDR1 and CDR2 sequences are SGHTA and FQGNSA. In DNA, the CDR3 is TGTGCCAGCAGCTTGAGACGGGGGGGCAGCACCGGGGAGCTGTTTTTT. Translating gives CASSLRRGGSTGELFF.

This clone was seen many times. The genes are TRBV29-1 and TRBJ2-6; a possible D gene is TRBD1 (5 bases). From germline, CDR1 is SQVTM and CDR2 ANQGSEA. The CDR3 spans 14 residues. Trimming removed 4 bases at V and 10 bases at J, with 17 bases between. The CDR3 region has the DNA TGCAGCGTTGGGTCAGGGCAGAACCTAAACGTCCTGACTTTC. Translated: CSVGSGQNLNVLTF.

This sequence joins TRBV28 and TRBJ1-2; D not certain. The length of the CDR3 is 15 residues. The V gene lost 3 bases and the J gene lost 1 base, with 12 bases spanning the gap. Germline CDR1 MDHEN, CDR2 SYDVKM. The CDR3 protein is CASSFVVRHNYGYTF. Here the CDR3 DNA reads TGTGCCAGCAGTTTTGTGGTGAGACATAACTATGGCTACACCTTC.

This clone has only a few counts. The chain is built from TRBV5-5 and TRBJ1-5, with 8 bases aligning to TRBD1. There are 13 residues in the CDR3. V shed 4 bases, J shed 4 bases, and the junction held 1 base outside the gene matches. Germline V gene lookup returns CDR1 SGHKS and CDR2 YYEKEE (reference sequence). CDR3 in amino acids: CASSRTGNQPQHF. CDR3 nucleotide sequence: TGTGCCAGCAGCAGGACAGGGAATCAGCCCCAGCATTTT.

The chain uses TRBV9 and TRBJ2-2; 7 bases are shared with TRBD1. Germline CDR1 is SGDLS and CDR2 is YYNGEE. There are 16 residues in the CDR3. V lost 2 bases and J lost 7; bases outside the gene matches: 11. The CDR3 here is CASSVLGQVSGGELFF. The CDR3 DNA reads as TGTGCCAGCAGCGTCCTAGGACAGGTATCCGGCGGGGAGCTGTTTTTT.

V gene TRBV5-6 combines with J gene TRBJ2-3, with TRBD1 matching 8 bases. Trimming removed 0 bases from V and 1 base from J; junction bases left unmatched: 4. Per the germline V gene, CDR1 is SGHDT and CDR2 is YYEEEE. The CDR3 is 16 amino acids. The CDR3 bases are TGTGCCAGCAGCTTGGGGGGACAGGCCCGCACAGATACGCAGTATTTT. It yields the protein CASSLGGQARTDTQYF. Variable domain in full (rest from reference TRBV5-6 and TRBJ2-3): DAGVTQSPTHLIKTRGQQVTLRCSPKSGHDTVSWYQQALGQGPQFIFQYYEEEERQRGNFPDRFSGHQFPNYSSELNVNALLLGDSALYLCASSLGGQARTDTQYFGPGTRLTVL.

This clone has only a few counts. The J gene is TRBJ2-7, the V gene TRBV7-2, with 9 bases matching TRBD1. Looked up from germline, CDR1 is SGHTA and CDR2 is FQGNSA. Trimming cost V 7 bases and J 2 bases; bases outside gene matches: 6. This CDR3 comprises 14 residues. CDR3 DNA: TGTGCCAGCAACCTGGGACAGGGACCCTACGAGCAGTACTTC. Translated, it gives CASNLGQGPYEQYF.

This clone was counted between two and nine times. The rearrangement links TRBV4-3 to TRBJ2-1, with 11 bases fitting TRBD1. There are 14 residues in the CDR3. Trimming at V came to 4 bases and at J to 7 bases, leaving 3 bases not matched to a gene. Germline V gene lookup returns CDR1 LGHNA and CDR2 YSLEER. The chain's CDR3 is CASSRGTGGNEQFF. Here the CDR3 DNA reads TGCGCCAGCAGCCGGGGGACAGGGGGTAATGAGCAGTTCTTC.

This rearrangement joins TRBV5-6 to TRBJ2-5, with 8 bases identical to TRBD2. Germline CDR1 SGHDT, CDR2 YYEEEE. CDR3 size: 16 residues. V lost 2 bases to trimming and J lost 5 bases; unmatched junction nucleotides: 11. The CDR3 here is CASSFGRLASWETQYF. As DNA, the CDR3 is TGTGCCAGCAGCTTCGGGCGACTAGCGAGTTGGGAGACCCAGTACTTC.

The genes are TRBV7-2 and TRBJ2-5; D not certain. This CDR3 is 13 amino acids long. V was shortened by 1 base and J by 4 bases, with 7 bases between the two germline ends. Germline-derived CDR1 and CDR2 are SGHTA and FQGNSA. The CDR3 region has the DNA TGTGCCAGCAGCTTAGTTAACGGAGAGACCCAGTACTTC. Translating it yields CASSLVNGETQYF. Complete variable domain (other parts from reference TRBV7-2 and TRBJ2-5): GAGVSQSPSNKVTEKGKDVELRCDPISGHTALYWYRQSLGQGLEFLIYFQGNSAPDKSGLPSDRFSAERTGGSVSTLTIQRTQQEDSAVYLCASSLVNGETQYFGPGTRLLVL.

The V and J genes are TRBV29-1 and TRBJ1-3; 8 bases match TRBD1. CDR3 size: 14 residues. V trimming: 7 bases; J trimming: 0 bases; junction bases outside the gene matches: 5. The germline V gene encodes CDR1 SQVTM and CDR2 ANQGSEA. The CDR3, as DNA: TGCAGCGCTACAGGGGGATACTCTGGAAACACCATATATTTT. Translated: CSATGGYSGNTIYF.

The rearrangement links TRBV7-2 to TRBJ2-2, with D possibly matching TRBD2 (6 bases). CDR3 length: 16 residues. The V and J ends lost 0 bases and 4 bases respectively, with 12 bases between them. Germline CDR1 and CDR2: SGHTA and FQGNSA. As DNA, the CDR3 is TGTGCCAGCAGCTTAGCCGTGACTAGATCCACCGGGGAGCTGTTTTTT. Translating it yields CASSLAVTRSTGELFF. Full variable domain (rest looked up from reference TRBV7-2 and TRBJ2-2): GAGVSQSPSNKVTEKGKDVELRCDPISGHTALYWYRQSLGQGLEFLIYFQGNSAPDKSGLPSDRFSAERTGGSVSTLTIQRTQQEDSAVYLCASSLAVTRSTGELFFGEGSRLTVL.

This clone was counted many times. The chain carries TRBV19 and TRBJ1-2; the D gene is possibly TRBD1 (6 bases). The CDR3 is 14 residues long. Between the trimmed V and J ends, which lost 5 bases and 2 bases, there was a span of 12 bases. Per germline, CDR1 LNHDA and CDR2 SQIVND (reference sequence). The DNA of the CDR3 is TGTGCCAGTAGTGATATCGGACAGAACTATGGCTACACCTTC. Its translation: CASSDIGQNYGYTF.

This clone was detected only a few times. The rearrangement links TRBV4-2 to TRBJ2-5; TRBD2 matches at 11 bases. The CDR3 is 16 residues long. Trimming cost V 0 bases and J 9 bases; bases outside gene matches: 9. The germline V gene encodes CDR1 LGHNA and CDR2 YNFKEQ. CDR3 DNA: TGTGCCAGCAGCCAAGATGCTAGCGGGGGGTTTAGGGCCCAGTACTTC. Its protein is CASSQDASGGFRAQYF.

The genes are TRBV2 and TRBJ1-4; D call uncertain. CDR3 length equals 15 residues. Germline lookup yields CDR1 SNHLY and CDR2 FYNNEI. V was clipped by 6 bases and J by 10 bases, with 21 bases between them. The CDR3 DNA is TGTGCCAGCAGGCCCCCTACCGGGCCAGCGGGAAAACTGTTTTTT. This gives the protein CASRPPTGPAGKLFF.

The genes are TRBV14 and TRBJ1-1, with a weak D call TRBD1 (5 bases). With 4 bases removed from V and 5 bases from J, the gap between germline ends came to 14 bases. The germline V gene has CDR1 SGHDN and CDR2 FVKESK. The CDR3 consists of 14 residues. The CDR3 spells CASSLWGAGTEAFF. CDR3 DNA sequence: TGTGCCAGCAGCCTCTGGGGCGCTGGGACTGAAGCTTTCTTT.

This clone was picked up a small number of times. V gene TRBV7-7 combines with J gene TRBJ2-5, with a weak D call TRBD1 (5 bases). The CDR3 has 15 residues. Deletions cut 0 bases from V and 5 bases from J, with 13 bases between. The germline V gene encodes CDR1 SSHAT and CDR2 FNYEAQ (reference sequence). This CDR3 reads CASSLALGDRETQYF. For the CDR3, the DNA is TGTGCCAGCAGCTTAGCGCTAGGGGATCGGGAGACCCAGTACTTC.

This sequence joins TRBV18 and TRBJ1-1; no firm D call. CDR3 length: 13 residues. The V end lost 2 bases, the J end lost 1 base, and 5 bases lay between the germline ends. Germline V gene data show CDR1 as KGHSH and CDR2 as LQKENI. The CDR3 DNA reads as TGTGCCAGCTCACCAAGACAGAACACTGAAGCTTTCTTT. Its translation is CASSPRQNTEAFF.

This clone was picked up a small number of times. The rearrangement links TRBV12-5 to TRBJ2-1; D call uncertain. V gave up 3 bases and J gave up 0 bases, with 15 bases separating them. Germline V gene sequence: CDR1 LGHNT, CDR2 FRNRAP. CDR3 size: 17 residues. CDR3 sequence: CASGFALSLSSYNEQFF. The DNA for the CDR3 is TGTGCTAGTGGTTTTGCATTAAGCCTGAGCTCCTACAATGAGCAGTTCTTC.

The rearrangement joins TRBV18 to TRBJ2-6, with D tentatively TRBD1 (6 bases). V was shortened by 0 bases and J by 4 bases, with 13 bases between the two germline ends. This CDR3 has 17 residues. Germline V CDR1 and CDR2: KGHSH, LQKENI. The CDR3 spells CASSPPLTGRGANVLTF. In nucleotides, the CDR3 is TGTGCCAGCTCACCACCGCTTACAGGGAGAGGGGCCAACGTCCTGACTTTC.

This clone was found a few times. The chain links TRBV20-1 to TRBJ2-5; D remains unclear. There are 11 residues in the CDR3. In germline, CDR1 is DFQATT, CDR2 SNEGSKA (reference sequence). The V end was cut by 6 bases, the J end by 4 bases, with 9 bases between. Written as DNA, the CDR3 is TGCAGTGCCGAGTCAGGAGAGACCCAGTACTTC. The encoded protein is CSAESGETQYF.